The 27 T cell receptor beta chains below all came from one sample that was sequenced in a study of blood T cells in healthy people across ages. Primers used in a second PCR of roughly 6 to 11 cycles were a sample-barcoded 5' primer and a J-beta primer mix. TCRdb reprocessed the 5' RACE reads via MiXCR and lists one record per CDR3 protein. The table shows around 690,000 distinct CDR3 sequences, with under 65% occurring only once. The sequenced sample was blood. The receptors were gathered from a man between 60 and 70 years old in good health.

The chain carries TRBV20-1 and TRBJ2-7; D might be TRBD1 (6 bases). Germline CDR1 is DFQATT and CDR2 is SNEGSKA (reference sequence). The length of the CDR3 is 14 residues. V was clipped by 2 bases and J by 1 base, with 12 bases between them. The CDR3, as DNA: TGCAGTGCTAGAAGGGCAGGGGCTTCCTACGAGCAGTACTTC. It yields the protein CSARRAGASYEQYF.

The rearrangement joins TRBV10-3 to TRBJ1-6; maybe TRBD1 (6 bases). Germline CDR1 reads ENHRY; CDR2 reads SYGVKD. Trimming shortened V by 7 bases and J by 11 bases, and 18 bases separated the two germline ends. The CDR3 runs 14 residues. CDR3 sequence: CAIKGPGGDTPLHF. CDR3 bases: TGTGCCATCAAGGGGCCGGGGGGGGACACACCCCTCCACTTT.

This clonotype was seen a handful of times. The chain links TRBV3-1 to TRBJ1-1; the D gene is possibly TRBD1 (5 bases). Between the trimmed V and J ends, which lost 4 bases and 7 bases, there was a span of 13 bases. The CDR3 runs to 13 residues. Germline V gives CDR1 LGHDT, CDR2 YNNKEL (reference sequence). In DNA form, the CDR3 reads TGTGCCAGCAGCCGCCTCGGGACTCGTGAAGCTTTCTTT. Its translation: CASSRLGTREAFF.

The chain joins TRBV7-9 to TRBJ2-7; D is undetermined. The germline gives CDR1 SEHNR, CDR2 FQNEAQ (reference sequence). V lost 6 bases and J 7 bases, leaving 13 bases between the germline ends. This CDR3 contains 12 residues. CDR3 loop: CASSLGPIEQYF. The CDR3 coding sequence is TGTGCCAGCAGTCTAGGCCCGATAGAGCAGTACTTC.

This sequence joins TRBV28 and TRBJ2-5; D uncertain. Germline assignment: CDR1 MDHEN and CDR2 SYDVKM. The CDR3 is made up of 14 amino acids. Trimming took 4 bases from V and 2 from J, leaving 11 bases between them. DNA of the CDR3: TGTGCCAGCAGTTCCTGGACGGATCAAGAGACCCAGTACTTC. Translation: CASSSWTDQETQYF. The full variable domain, in which reference TRBV28 and TRBJ2-5 provide the parts outside the CDR3, is DVKVTQSSRYLVKRTGEKVFLECVQDMDHENMFWYRQDPGLGLRLIYFSYDVKMKEKGDIPEGYSVSREKKERFSLILESASTNQTSMYLCASSSWTDQETQYFGPGTRLLVL.

This clonotype was counted a few times. The gene calls are TRBV4-1 and TRBJ1-6; TRBD1 agrees at 9 bases. V trimming: 7 bases; J trimming: 4 bases; junction bases outside the gene matches: 5. This CDR3 spans 15 amino acids. CDR1 is MGHRA and CDR2 is YSYEKL in the germline V gene. CDR3 DNA: TGCGCCAGCAACTCCGGACAGGGGTATAATTCACCCCTCCACTTT. Translated: CASNSGQGYNSPLHF.

J is TRBJ2-7 and V is TRBV6-1, with D maybe TRBD2 (5 bases). The CDR3 covers 15 residues. Trimming pared 4 bases from V and 5 bases from J, leaving 18 bases between. Germline loops: CDR1 MNHNS, CDR2 SASEGT. CDR3 in amino acids: CASSAPRTFQNEQYF. The CDR3 nucleotides read TGTGCCAGCAGTGCACCTCGGACTTTCCAGAACGAGCAGTACTTC.

This clonotype was seen ten or more times. The chain has TRBV4-2 and TRBJ2-5, with 8 bases fitting TRBD2. The CDR3 sequence is 14 residues long. Trimming removed 4 bases from V and 2 bases from J; junction bases left unmatched: 3. CDR1 is LGHNA and CDR2 is YNFKEQ in the germline V gene. CDR3 loop: CASSRREGQETQYF. CDR3 coding DNA: TGTGCCAGCAGCCGACGGGAGGGACAAGAGACCCAGTACTTC.

The chain has TRBV4-2 and TRBJ2-3, with D possibly TRBD2 on 7 matching bases. The germline V gene encodes CDR1 LGHNA and CDR2 YNFKEQ. V dropped 0 bases and J dropped 8 bases, with 21 bases sitting between them. CDR3 size: 17 residues. The CDR3 loop reads CASSQDGTGGPLGTQYF. CDR3 coding DNA: TGTGCCAGCAGCCAAGATGGAACGGGGGGCCCTCTAGGTACGCAGTATTTT.

Turning to this clonotype: At one of its ends the junction is not consistent with the germline gene, which may arise from a read error. V is TRBV4-2 and J is TRBJ2-6; D is perhaps TRBD1 or TRBD2 (5 bases each). CDR3 length: 16 amino acids. Germline CDR1 is LGHNA and CDR2 is YNFKEQ. CDR3 DNA sequence: TGTGCCAGCAGCCCCTCGGTGGGGTCCGGGGCCAACGCCCTGACTTTC. Protein sequence: CASSPSVGSGANALTF.

This chain connects TRBV9 to TRBJ2-7, with D uncertain. The germline V gene encodes CDR1 SGDLS and CDR2 YYNGEE. V lost 7 bases and J 2 bases, leaving 13 bases between the germline ends. The CDR3 is 13 amino acids. CDR3 DNA sequence: TGTGCCAGCTCAGCAAAAGACCCCTACGAGCAGTACTTC. Encoded protein: CASSAKDPYEQYF.

This chain links TRBV7-9 with TRBJ1-2; TRBD1 aligns across 8 bases. The CDR3 totals 16 residues. Germline lookup yields CDR1 SEHNR and CDR2 FQNEAQ (reference sequence). The trim removed 0 bases at V and 7 bases at J, leaving 10 bases unmatched. CDR3 sequence reads: CASSLAGQDLPGGYTF. CDR3 sequence (DNA): TGTGCCAGCAGCTTAGCGGGACAGGATCTACCTGGTGGCTACACCTTC.

This clonotype was found a few times. The V call is TRBV4-1, the J call TRBJ1-2; 7 positions agree with TRBD1. The length of the CDR3 is 15 residues. Germline lookup yields CDR1 MGHRA and CDR2 YSYEKL. Germline trimming cut 2 bases from V and 6 bases from J; bases unmatched to any gene: 9. The CDR3 here is CASSQRDREGNGYTF. In DNA, the CDR3 is TGCGCCAGCAGCCAACGCGACAGGGAAGGGAATGGCTACACCTTC.

The chain is built from TRBV29-1 and TRBJ2-5; perhaps TRBD1 as D (6 bases). Germline-derived CDR1 and CDR2 are SQVTM and ANQGSEA. The CDR3 sequence is 14 residues long. CDR3 region: CRDQQGTHQETQYF. Here the CDR3 DNA reads TGCAGAGACCAACAGGGTACCCACCAAGAGACCCAGTACTTC.

This clonotype was seen a handful of times. A much larger clonotype is one base distant, so this may be a read error. This rearrangement joins TRBV20-1 to TRBJ2-1; TRBD1 matches at 8 bases. CDR1 is DFQATT and CDR2 is SNEGSKA in the germline V gene (reference sequence). CDR3 size: 15 residues. The V and J ends lost 1 base and 10 bases, in that order; junction bases with no gene match: 12. The CDR3 DNA follows: TGCAGTGCTAGAGTCGTGGCAGGGGGCTTTATAGAGCAGTTCTTC. The encoded protein is CSARVVAGGFIEQFF.

This clonotype was picked up one time. The V and J genes are TRBV3-1 and TRBJ2-1; no clear D gene. V lost 3 bases and J lost 9, with 9 bases in between. Germline loops: CDR1 LGHDT, CDR2 YNNKEL (reference sequence). CDR3 length: 12 amino acids. The CDR3 bases are TGTGCCAGCAGCCACCACTGGAGTGAGCAGTTCTTC. Translated, it gives CASSHHWSEQFF.

The chain combines TRBV4-1 with TRBJ2-5; TRBD1 or TRBD2 may be the D gene (5 bases each). V was trimmed by 3 bases and J by 2 bases, leaving 13 bases between them. Germline V lookup: CDR1 MGHRA, CDR2 YSYEKL. This CDR3 is built from 15 residues. CDR3 protein: CASSHRRDGQETQYF. The CDR3 bases are TGCGCCAGCAGCCATCGAAGGGACGGTCAAGAGACCCAGTACTTC.

A few counts support this clonotype. The chain is built from TRBV15 and TRBJ2-5, with unresolved D. Trimming removed 1 base from V and 2 bases from J, with 5 bases in between. Looked up from germline, CDR1 is LNHNV and CDR2 is YYDKDF (reference sequence). This CDR3 has 13 amino acids. The CDR3 sequence is CATSRVYQETQYF. DNA of the CDR3: TGTGCCACCAGCAGAGTTTATCAAGAGACCCAGTACTTC.

This chain uses TRBV6-1 with TRBJ1-5; weak D call: TRBD1 (6 bases). Per germline, CDR1 MNHNS and CDR2 SASEGT. The CDR3 contains 16 residues. The V gene lost 8 bases and the J gene lost 3 bases, with 20 bases spanning the gap. The CDR3 reads CASHPGGGLVNQPQHF. For the CDR3, the DNA is TGTGCCAGCCATCCCGGAGGGGGGCTCGTCAATCAGCCCCAGCATTTT.

The V and J genes are TRBV7-2 and TRBJ1-1; TRBD1 matches at 7 bases. The trim removed 2 bases at V and 0 bases at J, leaving 12 bases unmatched. This CDR3 contains 18 residues. CDR1 and CDR2 (germline): SGHTA, FQGNSA. The CDR3: CASSLSAGQYYVNTEAFF. CDR3 in DNA: TGTGCCAGCAGCTTAAGTGCGGGACAGTACTATGTGAACACTGAAGCTTTCTTT. Drawing the rest from reference TRBV7-2 and TRBJ1-1, the complete variable domain is GAGVSQSPSNKVTEKGKDVELRCDPISGHTALYWYRQSLGQGLEFLIYFQGNSAPDKSGLPSDRFSAERTGGSVSTLTIQRTQQEDSAVYLCASSLSAGQYYVNTEAFFGQGTRLTVV.

V is TRBV7-9 and J is TRBJ2-1; D gene ambiguous. This CDR3 spans 14 amino acids. Between the trimmed V and J ends, which lost 1 base and 9 bases, there was a span of 13 bases. CDR1 is SEHNR and CDR2 is FQNEAQ in the germline V gene (reference sequence). The CDR3 loop is CASSLGGLLFEQFF. For the CDR3, the DNA is TGTGCCAGCAGCTTAGGGGGTCTTCTTTTTGAGCAGTTCTTC.

The gene calls are TRBV27 and TRBJ2-3; D call uncertain. The CDR3 extends over 14 amino acids. V was shortened by 5 bases and J by 2 bases, with 11 bases between the two germline ends. Germline CDR1 is MNHEY and CDR2 is SMNVEV (reference sequence). The CDR3 nucleotides read TGTGCCAGCAGTCCCCGCCAGGTCACAGATACGCAGTATTTT. Its protein is CASSPRQVTDTQYF.

The gene calls are TRBV7-9 and TRBJ2-7; TRBD1 aligns across 9 bases. The ends lost 2 bases at V and 5 bases at J; junction bases unmatched: 7. Germline CDR1 SEHNR, CDR2 FQNEAQ (reference sequence). This CDR3 is built from 15 residues. For the CDR3, the DNA is TGTGCCAGCAGCTTATCATCGGGACAGGGCGACGAGCAGTACTTC. Translating it yields CASSLSSGQGDEQYF.

This clonotype was picked up a small number of times. This chain uses TRBV20-1 with TRBJ2-5; 14 bases line up with TRBD2. V was pared by 3 bases and J by 5 bases, with 5 bases of the junction left unmatched. CDR3 length: 15 amino acids. The germline CDR1 and CDR2 sequences are DFQATT and SNEGSKA (reference sequence). CDR3 coding DNA: TGCAGTGCTAGGGGGACTAGCGGGGGAATCGAGACCCAGTACTTC. As protein: CSARGTSGGIETQYF.

This clonotype was counted between two and nine times. The V call is TRBV10-2, the J call TRBJ2-7; D gene ambiguous. The germline gives CDR1 WSHSY, CDR2 SAAADI. V was shortened by 0 bases and J by 2 bases, with 11 bases between the two germline ends. The CDR3 is made up of 15 amino acids. The CDR3 coding sequence is TGCGCCAGCAGTGAGTCTCCAACAAGAGCCTACGAGCAGTACTTC. The encoded protein is CASSESPTRAYEQYF.

The CDR3 nucleotides are TGCGCCAGCAGCTTGAGACCTAACGGGGATTCACCCCTCCACTTT. Its translation is CASSLRPNGDSPLHF. The rearrangement joins TRBV5-1 to TRBJ1-6; D remains ambiguous. V lost 1 base and J 8 bases, leaving 13 bases between the germline ends. CDR1 SGHRS and CDR2 YFSETQ come from the germline V gene. CDR3 length equals 15 residues.

This clonotype was seen only once. An end of the junction does not agree with germline; a read error may underlie this. In nucleotides, the CDR3 is TGTGCCAGCAGTGAGAGTCAGGGGACCTCCTGCGAGCAGTACTTC. It codes for CASSESQGTSCEQYF. The V gene is TRBV2, the J gene TRBJ2-5; D possibly corresponds to TRBD1 (6 bases). The tail of the sequence fits TRBJ2-7 better, so the J call may be wrong. Germline V gives CDR1 SNHLY, CDR2 FYNNEI. The CDR3 is 15 amino acids.